This T cell receptor beta chain emerged from a study of blood T cell repertoires in COVID-19. At the level of the study: Samples taken during acute and convalescent COVID-19 were collected in the United States, Italy and Spain.

Some clones are missing from TCRdb's copy, which holds only in-frame ones; the method was immunoSEQ multiplex PCR. The sample lists 150,000 to 180,000 clones; more than 80% were seen once. The CDR3 spans 13 residues. V lost 7 bases and J 1 base, leaving 11 bases between the germline ends. Germline lookup yields CDR1 MNHEY and CDR2 SVGAGI. This sequence originates from a man aged 50 to 59 with acute or convalescent COVID-19. J is TRBJ2-7 and V is TRBV6-5; D possibly corresponds to TRBD1 (6 bases). The source material was peripheral blood. The CDR3 nucleotides are TGTGCCAGCAAGAGGGGGTTGTCCTACGAGCAGTACTTC. It specifies CASKRGLSYEQYF.